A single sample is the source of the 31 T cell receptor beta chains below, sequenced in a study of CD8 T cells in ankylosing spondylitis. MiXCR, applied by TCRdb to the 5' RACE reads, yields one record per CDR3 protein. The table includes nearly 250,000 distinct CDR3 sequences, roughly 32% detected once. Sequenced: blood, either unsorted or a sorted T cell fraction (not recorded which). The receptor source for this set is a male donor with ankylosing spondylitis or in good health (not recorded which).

This CDR3 is CSVLGTGGYEQYF. CDR3 bases: TGCAGCGTTCTCGGGACAGGGGGCTACGAGCAGTACTTC. The V gene is TRBV29-1, the J gene TRBJ2-7; 11 bases are shared with TRBD1. Germline CDR1 is SQVTM and CDR2 is ANQGSEA. J lost 3 bases, V lost 5 bases, and 3 bases had no gene match. The CDR3 loop spans 13 amino acids.

In nucleotides, the CDR3 is TGTGCCAGCAGTGAATATAGTCTAGCACCAACTGAGCAGTTCTTC. Translated, it gives CASSEYSLAPTEQFF. J is TRBJ2-1 and V is TRBV25-1; possible D gene TRBD2, 5 bases. This CDR3 region has 15 residues. Trimming left V 0 bases short and J 9 bases short, with 15 bases between. Germline lookup yields CDR1 MGHDK and CDR2 SYGVNS.

DNA of the CDR3: TGCGCCAGCAGCTTACAGTCTGATCAGCCCCAGCATTTT. It translates to CASSLQSDQPQHF. The chain links TRBV5-1 to TRBJ1-5; D remains ambiguous. Trimming removed 2 bases from V and 5 bases from J, with 8 bases in between. CDR1 and CDR2 (germline): SGHRS, YFSETQ. The CDR3 runs 13 residues.

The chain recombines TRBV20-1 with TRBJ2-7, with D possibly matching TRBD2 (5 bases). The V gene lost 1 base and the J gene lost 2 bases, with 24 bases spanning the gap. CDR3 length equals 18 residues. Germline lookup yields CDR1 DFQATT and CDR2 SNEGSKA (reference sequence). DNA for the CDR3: TGCAGTGCTAGAGGGTATTTGGGCGGCCTAAACGGGGCCTACGAGCAGTACTTC. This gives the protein CSARGYLGGLNGAYEQYF.

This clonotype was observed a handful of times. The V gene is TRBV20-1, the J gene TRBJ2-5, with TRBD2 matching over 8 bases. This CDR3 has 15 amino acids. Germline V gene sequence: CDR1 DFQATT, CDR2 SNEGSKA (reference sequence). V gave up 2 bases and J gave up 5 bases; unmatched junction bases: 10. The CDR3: CSARHAAGGGETQYF. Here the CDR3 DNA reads TGCAGTGCTAGACACGCTGCGGGGGGCGGGGAGACCCAGTACTTC.

CDR3 DNA sequence: TGCGCCAGCACCACTCCGACCGATACGCAGTATTTT. It encodes CASTTPTDTQYF. The chain is built from TRBV5-1 and TRBJ2-3, with D hard to call. Trimming removed 6 bases at V and 6 bases at J, with 11 bases between. Germline V CDR1 and CDR2: SGHRS, YFSETQ. This CDR3 spans 12 amino acids.

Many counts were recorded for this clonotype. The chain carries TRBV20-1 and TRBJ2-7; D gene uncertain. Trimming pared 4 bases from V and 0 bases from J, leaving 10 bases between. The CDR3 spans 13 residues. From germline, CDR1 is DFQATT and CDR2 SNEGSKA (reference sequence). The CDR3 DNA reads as TGCAGTGCTACCAACAGTCTCTCCTACGAGCAGTACTTC. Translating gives CSATNSLSYEQYF.

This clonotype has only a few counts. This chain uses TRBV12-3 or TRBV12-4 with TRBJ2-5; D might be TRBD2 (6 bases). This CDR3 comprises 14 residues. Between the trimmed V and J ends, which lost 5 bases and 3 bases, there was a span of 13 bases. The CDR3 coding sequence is TGTGCCAGCAGTCCGAGTAGCGGAGAAGAGACCCAGTACTTC. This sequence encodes CASSPSSGEETQYF.

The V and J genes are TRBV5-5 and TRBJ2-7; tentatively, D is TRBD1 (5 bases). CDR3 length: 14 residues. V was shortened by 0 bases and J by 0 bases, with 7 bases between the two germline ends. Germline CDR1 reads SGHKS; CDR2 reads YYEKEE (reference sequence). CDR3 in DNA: TGTGCCAGCAGCTTGGAGACAGCCTCCTACGAGCAGTACTTC. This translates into CASSLETASYEQYF.

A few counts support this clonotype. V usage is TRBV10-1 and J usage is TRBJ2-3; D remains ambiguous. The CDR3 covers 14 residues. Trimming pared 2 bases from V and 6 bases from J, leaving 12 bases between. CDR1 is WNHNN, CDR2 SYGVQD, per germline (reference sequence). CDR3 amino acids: CASSERAPGDTQYF. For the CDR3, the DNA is TGCGCCAGCAGTGAGCGGGCCCCTGGTGATACGCAGTATTTT.

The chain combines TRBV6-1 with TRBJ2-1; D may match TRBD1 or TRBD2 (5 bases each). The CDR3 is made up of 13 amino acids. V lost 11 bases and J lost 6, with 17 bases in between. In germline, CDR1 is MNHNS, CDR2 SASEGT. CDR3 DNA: TGTGCCGCGAGGGACGATCTCACCAATGAGCAGTTCTTC. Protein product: CAARDDLTNEQFF.

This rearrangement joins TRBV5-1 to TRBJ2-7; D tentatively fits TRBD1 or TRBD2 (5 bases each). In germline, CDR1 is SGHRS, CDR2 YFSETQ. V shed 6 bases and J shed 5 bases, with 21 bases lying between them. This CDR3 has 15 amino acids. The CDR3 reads CASTLQGEPVDEQYF. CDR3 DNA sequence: TGCGCCAGCACCCTTCAGGGAGAACCGGTGGACGAGCAGTACTTC.

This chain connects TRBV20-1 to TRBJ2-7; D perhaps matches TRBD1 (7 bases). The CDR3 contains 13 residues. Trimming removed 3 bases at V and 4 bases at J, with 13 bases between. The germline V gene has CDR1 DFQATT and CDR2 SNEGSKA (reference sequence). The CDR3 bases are TGCAGTGCTAGGGAGGGGGCTAAGTACGAGCAGTACTTC. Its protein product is CSAREGAKYEQYF.

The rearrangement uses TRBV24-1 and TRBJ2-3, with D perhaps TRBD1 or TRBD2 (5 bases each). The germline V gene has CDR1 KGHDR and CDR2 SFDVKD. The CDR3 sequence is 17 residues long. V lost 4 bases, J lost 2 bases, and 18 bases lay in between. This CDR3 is CATSDSGTQRTTDTQYF. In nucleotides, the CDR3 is TGTGCCACCAGTGACTCCGGGACGCAGAGGACCACAGATACGCAGTATTTT.

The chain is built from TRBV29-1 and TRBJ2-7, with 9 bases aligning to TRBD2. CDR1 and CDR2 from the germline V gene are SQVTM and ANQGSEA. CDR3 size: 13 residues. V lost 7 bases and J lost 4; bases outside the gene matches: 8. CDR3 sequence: CSAISGGLYEQYF. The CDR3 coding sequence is TGCAGCGCGATTAGCGGGGGACTTTACGAGCAGTACTTC.

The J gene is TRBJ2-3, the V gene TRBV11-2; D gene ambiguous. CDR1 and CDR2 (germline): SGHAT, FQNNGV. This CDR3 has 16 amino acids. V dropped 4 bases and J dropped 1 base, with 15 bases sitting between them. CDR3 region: CASSSIQEIRTDTQYF. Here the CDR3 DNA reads TGTGCCAGCAGCTCAATTCAGGAGATCCGCACAGATACGCAGTATTTT.

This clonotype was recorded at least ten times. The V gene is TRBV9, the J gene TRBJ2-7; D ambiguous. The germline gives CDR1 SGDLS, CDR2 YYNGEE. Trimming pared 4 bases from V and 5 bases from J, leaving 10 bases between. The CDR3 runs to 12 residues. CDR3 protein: CASSSSADEQYF. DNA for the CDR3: TGTGCCAGCAGCTCTTCGGCGGACGAGCAGTACTTC.

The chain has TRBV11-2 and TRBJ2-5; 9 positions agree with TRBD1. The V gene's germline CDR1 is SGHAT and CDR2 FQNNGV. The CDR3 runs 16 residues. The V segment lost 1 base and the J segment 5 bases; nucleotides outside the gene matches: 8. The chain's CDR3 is CASSLGPGQGWETQYF. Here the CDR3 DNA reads TGTGCCAGCAGCTTAGGACCGGGACAGGGTTGGGAGACCCAGTACTTC. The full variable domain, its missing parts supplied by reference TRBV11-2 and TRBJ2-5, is EAGVAQSPRYKIIEKRQSVAFWCNPISGHATLYWYQQILGQGPKLLIQFQNNGVVDDSQLPKDRFSAERLKGVDSTLKIQPAKLEDSAVYLCASSLGPGQGWETQYFGPGTRLLVL.

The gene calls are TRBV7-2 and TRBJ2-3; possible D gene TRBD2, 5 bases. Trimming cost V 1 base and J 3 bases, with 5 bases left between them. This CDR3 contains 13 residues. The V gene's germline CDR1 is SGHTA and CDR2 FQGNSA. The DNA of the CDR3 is TGTGCCAGCAGCTTAGAGCGGACAGATACGCAGTATTTT. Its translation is CASSLERTDTQYF.

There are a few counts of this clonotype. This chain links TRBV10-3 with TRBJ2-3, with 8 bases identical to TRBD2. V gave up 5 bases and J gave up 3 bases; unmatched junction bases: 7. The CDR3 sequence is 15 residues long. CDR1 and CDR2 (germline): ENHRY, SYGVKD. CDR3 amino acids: CAISPRGASTDTQYF. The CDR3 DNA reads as TGTGCCATCAGTCCGCGGGGGGCGAGTACAGATACGCAGTATTTT.

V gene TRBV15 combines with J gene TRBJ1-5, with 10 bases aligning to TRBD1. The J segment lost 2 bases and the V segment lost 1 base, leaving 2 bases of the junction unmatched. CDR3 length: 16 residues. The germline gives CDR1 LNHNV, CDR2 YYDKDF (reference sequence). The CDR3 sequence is CATSRGTGGGNQPQHF. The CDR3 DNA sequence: TGTGCCACCAGCAGAGGGACAGGGGGGGGCAATCAGCCCCAGCATTTT.

The CDR3 is CASSRSGTGAEQYF. The CDR3 coding sequence is TGTGCCAGCAGTCGCTCCGGGACAGGGGCCGAGCAGTACTTC. The gene calls are TRBV6-1 and TRBJ2-7; 10 nucleotides line up with TRBD1. Trimming removed 5 bases from V and 6 bases from J; junction bases left unmatched: 7. From germline, CDR1 is MNHNS and CDR2 SASEGT. The CDR3 covers 14 residues.

CDR3: CSASRDDYEQYF. The CDR3 DNA is TGCAGTGCTAGTCGGGACGACTACGAGCAGTACTTC. The V call is TRBV20-1, the J call TRBJ2-7; D might be TRBD1 or TRBD2, each matching 5 bases. The CDR3 consists of 12 residues. Germline CDR1 reads DFQATT; CDR2 reads SNEGSKA (reference sequence). Between the trimmed V and J ends, which lost 3 bases and 3 bases, there was a span of 9 bases.

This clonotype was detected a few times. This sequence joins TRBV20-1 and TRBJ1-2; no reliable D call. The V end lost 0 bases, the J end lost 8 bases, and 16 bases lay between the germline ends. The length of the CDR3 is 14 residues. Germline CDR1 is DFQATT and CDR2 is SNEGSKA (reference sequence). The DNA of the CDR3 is TGCAGTGCTAGAGATCTCATTGTGGCGGCCGGCTACACCTTC. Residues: CSARDLIVAAGYTF.

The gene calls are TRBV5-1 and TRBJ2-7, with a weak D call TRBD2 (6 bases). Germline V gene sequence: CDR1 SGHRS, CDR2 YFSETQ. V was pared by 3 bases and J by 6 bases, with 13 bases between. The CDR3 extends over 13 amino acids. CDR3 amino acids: CASSWDSLGEQYF. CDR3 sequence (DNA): TGCGCCAGCAGCTGGGACTCCTTGGGCGAGCAGTACTTC.

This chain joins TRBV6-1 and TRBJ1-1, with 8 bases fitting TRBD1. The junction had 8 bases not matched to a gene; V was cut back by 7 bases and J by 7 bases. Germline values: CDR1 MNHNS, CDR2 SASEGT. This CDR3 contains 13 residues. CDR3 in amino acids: CASTLTGGYEAFF. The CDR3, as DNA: TGTGCCAGCACCTTAACAGGGGGATATGAAGCTTTCTTT.

The CDR3 reads CASSLWGGGGYTF. CDR3 coding DNA: TGTGCCAGCAGTTTATGGGGAGGGGGTGGCTACACCTTC. V usage is TRBV12-3 or TRBV12-4 and J usage is TRBJ1-2; TRBD1 is a possible D gene (6 bases). The CDR3 length is 13 residues. V was shortened by 2 bases and J by 7 bases, with 11 bases between the two germline ends.

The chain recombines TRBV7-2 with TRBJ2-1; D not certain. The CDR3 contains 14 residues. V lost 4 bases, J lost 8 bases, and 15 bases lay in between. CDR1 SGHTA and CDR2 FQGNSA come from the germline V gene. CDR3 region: CASSSPSRWDEQFF. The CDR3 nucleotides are TGTGCCAGCAGCTCCCCCTCCCGGTGGGATGAGCAGTTCTTC. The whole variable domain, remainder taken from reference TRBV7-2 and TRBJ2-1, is GAGVSQSPSNKVTEKGKDVELRCDPISGHTALYWYRQSLGQGLEFLIYFQGNSAPDKSGLPSDRFSAERTGGSVSTLTIQRTQQEDSAVYLCASSSPSRWDEQFFGPGTRLTVL.

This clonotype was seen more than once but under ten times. The DNA of the CDR3 is TGCAGTGCCTACTCCTGGAGGGGCTCCTACGAGCAGTACTTC. Translating it yields CSAYSWRGSYEQYF. V usage is TRBV20-1 and J usage is TRBJ2-7, with D maybe TRBD2 (6 bases). The V end was cut by 6 bases, the J end by 0 bases, with 15 bases between. CDR1 is DFQATT and CDR2 is SNEGSKA in the germline V gene (reference sequence). There are 14 residues in the CDR3.

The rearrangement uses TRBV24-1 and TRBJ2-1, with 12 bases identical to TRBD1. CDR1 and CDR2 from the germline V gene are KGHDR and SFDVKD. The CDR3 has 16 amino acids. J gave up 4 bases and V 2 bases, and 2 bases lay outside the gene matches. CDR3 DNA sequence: TGTGCCACCAGTGATTGGGACAGGGGGCTGTACAATGAGCAGTTCTTC. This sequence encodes CATSDWDRGLYNEQFF.

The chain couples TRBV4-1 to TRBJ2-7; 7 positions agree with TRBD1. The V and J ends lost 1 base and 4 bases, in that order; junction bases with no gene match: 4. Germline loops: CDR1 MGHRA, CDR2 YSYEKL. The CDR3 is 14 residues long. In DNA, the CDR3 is TGCGCCAGCAGCCAAGGACCAGGGGGATACGAGCAGTACTTC. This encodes CASSQGPGGYEQYF.